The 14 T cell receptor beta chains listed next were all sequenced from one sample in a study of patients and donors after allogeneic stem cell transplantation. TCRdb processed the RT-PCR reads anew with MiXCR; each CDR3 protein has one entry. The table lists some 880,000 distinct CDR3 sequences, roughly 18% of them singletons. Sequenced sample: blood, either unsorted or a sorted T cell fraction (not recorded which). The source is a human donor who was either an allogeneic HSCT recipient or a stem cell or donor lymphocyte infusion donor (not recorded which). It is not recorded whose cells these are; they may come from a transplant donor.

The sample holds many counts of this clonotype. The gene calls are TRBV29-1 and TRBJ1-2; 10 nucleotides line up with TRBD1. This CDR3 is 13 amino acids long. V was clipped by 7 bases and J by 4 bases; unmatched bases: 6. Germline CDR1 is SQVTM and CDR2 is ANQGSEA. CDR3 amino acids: CSARTGGSYGYTF. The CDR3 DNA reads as TGCAGCGCAAGGACAGGGGGAAGCTATGGCTACACCTTC.

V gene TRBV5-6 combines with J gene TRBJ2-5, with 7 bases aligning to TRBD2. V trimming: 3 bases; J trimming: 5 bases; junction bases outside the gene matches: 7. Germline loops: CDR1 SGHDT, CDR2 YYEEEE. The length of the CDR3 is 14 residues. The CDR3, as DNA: TGTGCCAGCAGCTCGGGAGGCTACGAGGAGACCCAGTACTTC. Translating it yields CASSSGGYEETQYF.

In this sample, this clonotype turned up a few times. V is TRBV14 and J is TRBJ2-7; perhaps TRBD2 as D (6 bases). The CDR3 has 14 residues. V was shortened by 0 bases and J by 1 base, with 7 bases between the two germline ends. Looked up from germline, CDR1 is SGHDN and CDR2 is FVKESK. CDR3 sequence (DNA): TGTGCCAGCAGCCAAGATCGGGAGTCCTACGAGCAGTACTTC. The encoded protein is CASSQDRESYEQYF.

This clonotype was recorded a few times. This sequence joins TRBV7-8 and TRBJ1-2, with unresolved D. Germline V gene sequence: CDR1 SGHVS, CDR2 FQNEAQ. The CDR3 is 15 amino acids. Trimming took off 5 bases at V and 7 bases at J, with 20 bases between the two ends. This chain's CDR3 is CASSPRTPTVPGYTF. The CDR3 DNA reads TGTGCCAGCAGCCCGAGGACCCCAACCGTGCCTGGCTACACCTTC.

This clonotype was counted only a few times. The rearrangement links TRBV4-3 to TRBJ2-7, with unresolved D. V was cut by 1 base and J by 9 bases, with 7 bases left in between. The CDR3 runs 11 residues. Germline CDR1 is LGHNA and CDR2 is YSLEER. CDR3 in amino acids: CASSQGSGQYF. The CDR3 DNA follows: TGCGCCAGCAGCCAAGGCTCGGGGCAGTACTTC.

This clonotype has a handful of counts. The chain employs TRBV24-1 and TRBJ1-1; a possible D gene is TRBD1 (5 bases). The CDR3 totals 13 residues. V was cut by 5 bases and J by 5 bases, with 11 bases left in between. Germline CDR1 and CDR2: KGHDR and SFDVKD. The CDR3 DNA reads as TGTGCCACCAGTGCCCAGGGACGGACTGAAGCTTTCTTT. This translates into CATSAQGRTEAFF.

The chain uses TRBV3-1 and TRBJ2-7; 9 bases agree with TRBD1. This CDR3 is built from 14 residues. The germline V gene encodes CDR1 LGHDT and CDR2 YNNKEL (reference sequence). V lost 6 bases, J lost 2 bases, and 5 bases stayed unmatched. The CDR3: CASRHTGGPYEQYF. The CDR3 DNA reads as TGTGCCAGCAGACATACAGGGGGCCCCTACGAGCAGTACTTC.

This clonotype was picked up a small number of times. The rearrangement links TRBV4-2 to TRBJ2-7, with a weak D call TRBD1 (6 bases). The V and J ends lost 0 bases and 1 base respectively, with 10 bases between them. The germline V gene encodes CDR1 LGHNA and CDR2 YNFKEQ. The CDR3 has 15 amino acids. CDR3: CASSQETGTSYEQYF. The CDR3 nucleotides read TGTGCCAGCAGCCAAGAGACAGGAACTTCCTACGAGCAGTACTTC.

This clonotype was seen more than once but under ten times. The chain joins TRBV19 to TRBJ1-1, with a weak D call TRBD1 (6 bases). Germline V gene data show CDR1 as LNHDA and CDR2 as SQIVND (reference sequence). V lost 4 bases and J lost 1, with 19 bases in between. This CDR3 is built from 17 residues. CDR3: CASSTSVGARGNTEAFF. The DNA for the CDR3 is TGTGCCAGTAGTACCAGCGTGGGGGCCAGGGGGAACACTGAAGCTTTCTTT.

CDR3 sequence reads: CASSLTSTGMSYGYTF. CDR3 DNA sequence: TGTGCCAGCAGCTTAACCTCGACAGGGATGAGTTATGGCTACACCTTC. This sequence joins TRBV7-8 and TRBJ1-2; 7 bases are a match to TRBD1. CDR1 is SGHVS and CDR2 is FQNEAQ in the germline V gene. This CDR3 is built from 16 residues. V dropped 2 bases and J dropped 5; count of bases not matched to a gene: 11.

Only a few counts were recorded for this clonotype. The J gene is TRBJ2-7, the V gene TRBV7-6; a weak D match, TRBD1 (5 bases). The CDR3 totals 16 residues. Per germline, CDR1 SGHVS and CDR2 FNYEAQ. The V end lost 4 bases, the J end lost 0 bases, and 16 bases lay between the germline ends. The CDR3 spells CASSSARTSSSYEQYF. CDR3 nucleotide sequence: TGTGCCAGCAGCTCGGCCAGGACATCGAGCTCCTACGAGCAGTACTTC.

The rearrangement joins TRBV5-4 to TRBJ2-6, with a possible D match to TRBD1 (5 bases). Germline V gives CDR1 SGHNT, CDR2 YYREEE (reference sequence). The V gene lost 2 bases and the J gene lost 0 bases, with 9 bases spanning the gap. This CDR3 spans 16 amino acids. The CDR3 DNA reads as TGTGCCAGCAGCTTCAGGGTTACCTCTGGGGCCAACGTCCTGACTTTC. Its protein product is CASSFRVTSGANVLTF. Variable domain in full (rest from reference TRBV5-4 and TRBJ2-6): ETGVTQSPTHLIKTRGQQVTLRCSSQSGHNTVSWYQQALGQGPQFIFQYYREEENGRGNFPPRFSGLQFPNYSSELNVNALELDDSALYLCASSFRVTSGANVLTFGAGSRLTVL.

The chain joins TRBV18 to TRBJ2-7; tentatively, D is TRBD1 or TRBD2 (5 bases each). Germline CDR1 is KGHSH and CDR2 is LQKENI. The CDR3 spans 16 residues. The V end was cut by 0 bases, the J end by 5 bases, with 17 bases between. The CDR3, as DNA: TGTGCCAGCTCACCACCGGGGGTCCTGGGATTCCACGAGCAGTACTTC. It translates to CASSPPGVLGFHEQYF.

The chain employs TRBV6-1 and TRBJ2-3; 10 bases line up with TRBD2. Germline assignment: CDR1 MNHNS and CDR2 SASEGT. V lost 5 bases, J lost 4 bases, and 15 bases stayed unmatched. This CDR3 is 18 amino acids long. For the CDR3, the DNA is TGTGCCAGCAGTCCCAGGGCCTCTAGCGGGAGAGGGTCAGATACGCAGTATTTT. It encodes CASSPRASSGRGSDTQYF.